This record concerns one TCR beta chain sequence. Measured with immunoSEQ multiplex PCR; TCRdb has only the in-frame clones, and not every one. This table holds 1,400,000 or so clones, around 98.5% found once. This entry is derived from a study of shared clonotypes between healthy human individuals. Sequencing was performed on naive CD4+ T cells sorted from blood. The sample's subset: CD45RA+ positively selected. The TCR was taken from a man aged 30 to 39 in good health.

The CDR3 here is CASSHPPGISGFQETQYF. For the CDR3, the DNA is TGTGCCAGCTCACACCCCCCGGGTATTAGCGGATTCCAAGAGACCCAGTACTTC. The chain joins TRBV18 to TRBJ2-5, with a weak D call TRBD2 (6 bases). Trimming shortened V by 4 bases and J by 1 base, and 22 bases separated the two germline ends. This CDR3 comprises 18 residues. In germline, CDR1 is KGHSH, CDR2 LQKENI.